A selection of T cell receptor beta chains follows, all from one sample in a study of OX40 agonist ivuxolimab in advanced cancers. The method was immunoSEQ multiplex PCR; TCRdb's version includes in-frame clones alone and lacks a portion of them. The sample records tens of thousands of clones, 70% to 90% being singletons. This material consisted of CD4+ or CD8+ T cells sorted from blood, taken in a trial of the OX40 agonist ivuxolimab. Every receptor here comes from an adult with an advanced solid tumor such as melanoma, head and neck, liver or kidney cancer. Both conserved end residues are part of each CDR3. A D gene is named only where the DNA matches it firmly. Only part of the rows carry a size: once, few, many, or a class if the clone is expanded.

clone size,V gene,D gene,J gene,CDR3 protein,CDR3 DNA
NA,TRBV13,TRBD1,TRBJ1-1,CASSPRGFTEAFF,TGTGCCAGCAGCCCCAGGGGGTTCACTGAAGCTTTCTTT
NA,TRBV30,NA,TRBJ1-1,CAWSVVGFGEAFF,TGTGCCTGGAGTGTAGTTGGTTTTGGCGAAGCTTTCTTT
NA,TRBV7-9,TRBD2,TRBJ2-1,CASSSLAGVGVIEQFF,TGTGCCAGCAGCAGTCTAGCGGGAGTTGGGGTCATTGAGCAGTTCTTC
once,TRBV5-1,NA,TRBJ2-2,CASSLSGWRPGELFF,TGCGCCAGCAGCTTGAGCGGGTGGAGGCCCGGGGAGCTGTTTTTT
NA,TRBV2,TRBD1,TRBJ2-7,CASSKGQYEQYF,TGTGCCAGCAGTAAGGGACAGTACGAGCAGTACTTC
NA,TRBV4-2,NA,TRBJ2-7,CASSQWESYEQYF,TGTGCCAGCAGCCAATGGGAGAGCTACGAGCAGTACTTC
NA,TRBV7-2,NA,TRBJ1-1,CASSLVGGRTEAFF,TGTGCCAGCAGCTTAGTGGGGGGAAGGACTGAAGCTTTCTTT
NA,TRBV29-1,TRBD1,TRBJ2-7,CSVAQGAHEQYF,TGCAGCGTTGCGCAGGGGGCCCACGAGCAGTACTTC
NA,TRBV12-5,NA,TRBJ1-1,CASGLGRVTEAFF,TGTGCTAGTGGTTTGGGCAGGGTAACTGAAGCTTTCTTT
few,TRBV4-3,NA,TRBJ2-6,CASSQARGVAGANVLTF,TGCGCCAGCAGCCAGGCGAGGGGGGTGGCGGGGGCCAACGTCCTGACTTTC
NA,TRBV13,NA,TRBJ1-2,CASSLGYRDEGYTF,TGTGCCAGCAGCTTAGGCTACCGGGACGAGGGCTACACCTTC
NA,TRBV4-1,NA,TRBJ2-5,CASSQEMWVQETQYF,TGCGCCAGCAGCCAAGAGATGTGGGTGCAAGAGACCCAGTACTTC
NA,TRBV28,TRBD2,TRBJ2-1,CASTPGLAGDDEQFF,TGTGCCAGCACCCCGGGACTAGCGGGAGATGATGAGCAGTTCTTC
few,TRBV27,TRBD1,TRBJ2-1,CASSFGDSRNEQFF,TGTGCCAGCAGTTTCGGGGACAGTCGAAATGAGCAGTTCTTC
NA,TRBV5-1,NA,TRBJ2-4,CASSLVGPGDIQYF,TGCGCCAGCAGCTTGGTTGGGCCCGGGGACATTCAGTACTTC
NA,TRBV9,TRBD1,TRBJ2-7,CASSDTGGNIYEQYF,TGTGCCAGCAGTGACACAGGGGGTAATATCTACGAGCAGTACTTC
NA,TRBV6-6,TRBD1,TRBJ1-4,CASSQFTGGVEKLFF,TGTGCCAGCAGTCAATTTACAGGGGGAGTAGAAAAACTGTTTTTT
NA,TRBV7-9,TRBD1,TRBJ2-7,CASSSKDRVPYEQYF,TGTGCCAGCAGCTCGAAAGACAGGGTCCCCTACGAGCAGTACTTC
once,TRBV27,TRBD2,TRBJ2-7,CASSLLAGLYEQYF,TGTGCCAGCAGTTTATTAGCGGGATTGTACGAGCAGTACTTC
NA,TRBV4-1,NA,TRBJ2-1,CASSQGLGQGIGNEQFF,TGCGCCAGCAGCCAAGGGCTGGGGCAGGGAATAGGCAATGAGCAGTTCTTC
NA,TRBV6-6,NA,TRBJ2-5,CASGQETQYF,TGTGCCAGCGGACAGGAGACCCAGTACTTC
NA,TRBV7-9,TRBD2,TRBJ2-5,CASSLSPLTLAGEETQYF,TGTGCCAGCAGCTTATCTCCCCTCACCTTAGCGGGAGAAGAGACCCAGTACTTC
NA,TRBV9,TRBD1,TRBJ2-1,CASSYPGTGGNEQFF,TGTGCCAGCAGCTACCCCGGGACAGGGGGAAATGAGCAGTTCTTC
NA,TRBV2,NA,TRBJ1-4,CASSEFDTRGEKLFF,TGTGCCAGCAGTGAATTCGACACACGCGGAGAAAAACTGTTTTTT
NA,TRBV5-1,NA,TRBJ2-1,CASSLEQVRNEQFF,TGCGCCAGCAGCTTGGAGCAAGTACGCAATGAGCAGTTCTTC
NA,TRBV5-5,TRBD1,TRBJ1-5,CASSLQGSGNQPQHF,TGTGCCAGCAGCTTACAGGGGAGTGGCAATCAGCCCCAGCATTTT
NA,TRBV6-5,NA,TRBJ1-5,CASSYGGSNQPQHF,TGTGCCAGCAGTTACGGGGGGAGCAATCAGCCCCAGCATTTT
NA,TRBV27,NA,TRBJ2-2,CASSYGRGTGELFF,TGTGCCAGCAGTTACGGGAGAGGCACCGGGGAGCTGTTTTTT
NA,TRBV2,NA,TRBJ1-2,CASTEGIPYGYTF,TGTGCCAGCACGGAGGGGATTCCCTATGGCTACACCTTC
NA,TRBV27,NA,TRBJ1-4,CASRGGEDTNEKLFF,TGTGCCAGCAGGGGGGGGGAGGATACTAATGAAAAACTGTTTTTT
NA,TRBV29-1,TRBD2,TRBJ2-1,CSGQLAGSTYNEQFF,TGCTCCGGGCAACTAGCGGGATCCACCTACAATGAGCAGTTCTTC
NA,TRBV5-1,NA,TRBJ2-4,CASRVGGRESTTKNIQYF,TGCGCCAGCCGCGTGGGGGGGCGAGAATCCACTACCAAAAACATTCAGTACTTC
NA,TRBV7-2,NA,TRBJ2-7,CASSLLGGGALYEQYF,TGTGCCAGCAGCCTTTTGGGTGGAGGCGCGCTCTACGAGCAGTACTTC
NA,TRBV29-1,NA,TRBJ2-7,CSVPGVREQYF,TGCAGCGTTCCAGGGGTTCGCGAGCAGTACTTC
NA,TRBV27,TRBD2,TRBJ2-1,CASSPTGGAYNEQFF,TGTGCCAGCAGTCCGACGGGGGGGGCCTACAATGAGCAGTTCTTC
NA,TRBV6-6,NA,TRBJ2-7,CASSRSYEQYF,TGTGCCAGCAGTAGATCCTACGAGCAGTACTTC
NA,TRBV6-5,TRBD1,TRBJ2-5,CASSYLTGGRETQYF,TGTGCCAGCAGTTACCTTACAGGGGGCCGAGAGACCCAGTACTTC
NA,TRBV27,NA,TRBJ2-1,CASSGSWNEQFF,TGTGCCAGCAGTGGTTCTTGGAATGAGCAGTTCTTC
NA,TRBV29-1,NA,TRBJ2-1,CSVVGGDYNEQFF,TGCAGCGTTGTAGGAGGGGACTACAATGAGCAGTTCTTC
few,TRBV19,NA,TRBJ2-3,CASSLLGGTDTQYF,TGTGCCAGTAGCCTCCTAGGGGGCACAGATACGCAGTATTTT
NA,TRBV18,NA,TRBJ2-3,CASSPSRGGHTDTQYF,TGTGCCAGCTCACCAAGTCGAGGCGGGCACACAGATACGCAGTATTTT
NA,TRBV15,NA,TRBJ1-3,CATSRDANLGNTIYF,TGTGCCACCAGCAGAGATGCGAATCTCGGAAACACCATATATTTT
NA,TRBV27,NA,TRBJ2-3,CASSRRTDTQYF,TGTGCCAGCAGTCGCCGCACAGATACGCAGTATTTT
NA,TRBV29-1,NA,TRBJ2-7,CSVEGVSEQYF,TGCAGCGTGGAGGGTGTAAGCGAGCAGTACTTC
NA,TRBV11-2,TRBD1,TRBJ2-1,CASSLGGGTRLNEQFF,TGTGCCAGCAGCTTAGGAGGGGGCACAAGGCTCAATGAGCAGTTCTTC
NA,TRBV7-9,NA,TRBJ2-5,CASSYPRVATETQYF,TGTGCCAGCAGCTACCCCAGGGTAGCGACAGAGACCCAGTACTTC
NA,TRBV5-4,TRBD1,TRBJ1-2,CASRGQVNLNYGYTF,TGTGCCAGCAGGGGACAGGTTAACCTTAACTATGGCTACACCTTC
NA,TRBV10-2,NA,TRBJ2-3,CASSEWGQHTDTQYF,TGCGCCAGCAGTGAATGGGGACAACACACAGATACGCAGTATTTT
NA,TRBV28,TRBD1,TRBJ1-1,CASSLTGGAITEAFF,TGTGCCAGCAGTTTGACAGGGGGCGCTATTACTGAAGCTTTCTTT
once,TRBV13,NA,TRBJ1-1,CASSLGRSMNTEAFF,TGTGCCAGCAGCTTAGGCAGGAGTATGAACACTGAAGCTTTCTTT
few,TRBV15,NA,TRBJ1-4,CATSPQREKIGEKLFF,TGTGCCACCAGCCCCCAGCGTGAGAAAATCGGGGAAAAACTGTTTTTT
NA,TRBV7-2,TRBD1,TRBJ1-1,CASSLVGQGARAFF,TGTGCCAGCAGCTTAGTCGGACAGGGGGCGCGAGCTTTCTTT
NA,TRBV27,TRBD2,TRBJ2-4,CASSFGRENIQYF,TGTGCCAGCAGTTTCGGGCGGGAGAACATTCAGTACTTC
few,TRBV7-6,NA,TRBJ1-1,CASSLNSFTEAFF,TGTGCCAGCAGCTTAAACAGCTTTACTGAAGCTTTCTTT
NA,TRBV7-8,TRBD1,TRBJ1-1,CASSYGQDLEAFF,TGTGCCAGCAGCTACGGACAGGATCTTGAAGCTTTCTTT